This TCR beta chain originates from a study of metastatic and nonmetastatic thyroid tumors. Background on the study: The study looked at repertoires side by side in blood and in tumor or nodule tissue from malignant and benign thyroid patients.

Prior to thyroid surgery, none of the patients had received any treatment. Original processing notes: Building a distant-metastasis classifier for papillary thyroid cancer drew on CDR3 differences across clinicopathological groups. TCRdb recomputed clones from the PCR reads via MiXCR. The V and J calls follow TCRdb's processing rather than the paper's. This table holds tens of thousands of clones, about 13% found once. V lost 4 bases, J lost 5 bases, and 5 bases stayed unmatched. This CDR3 is 13 amino acids long. Germline lookup yields CDR1 DFQATT and CDR2 SNEGSKA (reference sequence). The clonotype originates from a female donor with papillary thyroid cancer or a benign thyroid nodule (not recorded which). Some clones in this sample may be carry-over from other donors' samples. The sequenced sample consisted of blood. The chain joins TRBV20-1 to TRBJ2-7; 10 bases line up with TRBD1. The CDR3 DNA follows: TGCAGTGCTATCCGAGGGACAGGGGACGAGCAGTACTTC. This encodes CSAIRGTGDEQYF.